This entry lists 21 T cell receptor beta chains sequenced from one sample in a study of long-term antiretroviral therapy in people with HIV. Investigators performed immunoSEQ version v3.0 at survey level. Libraries were prepared by immunoSEQ multiplex PCR; TCRdb keeps only in-frame clonotypes and omits some of them. The data contain some 13,000 clones, 60% to 80% of them seen just once; the ten biggest clones take up approximately 15%. Material: unsorted PBMCs, obtained 1.3 years after starting antiretroviral therapy. The receptors shown here come from a woman between 18 and 30 years old with HIV.

The chain has TRBV6-1 and TRBJ1-2, with TRBD1 identical over 7 bases. Germline-derived CDR1 and CDR2 are MNHNS and SASEGT. This CDR3 has 14 residues. With V trimmed by 2 bases and J by 4 bases, 4 bases remained unmatched. CDR3 protein: CASSELGQSYGYTF. The CDR3 nucleotides are TGTGCCAGCAGTGAATTGGGACAGTCCTATGGCTACACCTTC.

The V call is TRBV7-9, the J call TRBJ2-7; the D gene could be TRBD1 or TRBD2 (5 bases each). The germline gives CDR1 SEHNR, CDR2 FQNEAQ (reference sequence). The CDR3 is made up of 14 amino acids. Deletions cut 4 bases from V and 2 bases from J, with 12 bases between. In nucleotides, the CDR3 is TGTGCCAGCAGCTCGGGGTACAGGCCCTACGAGCAGTACTTC. Its protein product is CASSSGYRPYEQYF.

This clone was recorded once. V gene TRBV19 combines with J gene TRBJ1-1, with a weak D call TRBD1 (6 bases). Trimming pared 1 base from V and 0 bases from J, leaving 6 bases between. CDR3 length: 14 residues. Germline V CDR1 and CDR2: LNHDA, SQIVND (reference sequence). CDR3 bases: TGTGCCAGTAGTATAGGACAGGTGAACACTGAAGCTTTCTTT. Its protein product is CASSIGQVNTEAFF. Using reference TRBV19 and TRBJ1-1 for the parts outside the CDR3, the full variable domain is DGGITQSPKYLFRKEGQNVTLSCEQNLNHDAMYWYRQDPGQGLRLIYYSQIVNDFQKGDIAEGYSVSREKKESFPLTVTSAQKNPTAFYLCASSIGQVNTEAFFGQGTRLTVV.

This clone showed up just once. The rearrangement links TRBV5-1 to TRBJ2-4; TRBD1 matches 9 bases. The CDR3 totals 15 residues. Per germline, CDR1 SGHRS and CDR2 YFSETQ. Trimming removed 5 bases from V and 6 bases from J; junction bases left unmatched: 9. The CDR3 nucleotides are TGCGCCAGCAGTCCCTGGACAGGGGCGGGAAACATTCAGTACTTC. Translating gives CASSPWTGAGNIQYF.

The rearrangement uses TRBV23-1 and TRBJ1-1; D gene ambiguous. TRBV23-1 is treated as an ORF (open reading frame) with a function not yet certain. The V and J ends lost 0 bases and 0 bases respectively, with 8 bases between them. This CDR3 spans 15 amino acids. This CDR3 reads CASSQSHSLNTEAFF. CDR3 nucleotide sequence: TGCGCCAGCAGTCAATCGCACAGTTTGAACACTGAAGCTTTCTTT.

The chain has TRBV18 and TRBJ1-2, with D possibly matching TRBD1 (6 bases). CDR3 size: 16 residues. Germline values: CDR1 KGHSH, CDR2 LQKENI. Between the trimmed V and J ends, which lost 6 bases and 4 bases, there was a span of 21 bases. This CDR3 is CASSPRVTGSLYGYTF. The CDR3 DNA sequence: TGTGCCAGCTCGCCTCGTGTTACAGGGAGTCTCTATGGCTACACCTTC.

J is TRBJ1-2 and V is TRBV30; D unclear. This CDR3 has 12 residues. Germline lookup yields CDR1 GTSNPN and CDR2 SVGIG (reference sequence). Trimming stripped 0 bases from V and 8 bases from J, with 10 bases between. CDR3 sequence reads: CAWSVGAEGYTF. CDR3 sequence (DNA): TGTGCCTGGAGTGTAGGCGCCGAGGGCTACACCTTC.

J is TRBJ1-2 and V is TRBV7-2; D is uncertain. This CDR3 comprises 13 residues. Between the trimmed V and J ends, which lost 4 bases and 0 bases, there was a span of 6 bases. The germline gives CDR1 SGHTA, CDR2 FQGNSA. The CDR3 nucleotides read TGTGCCAGCAGCTCCCAGGCTAACTATGGCTACACCTTC. Translation: CASSSQANYGYTF.

The J gene is TRBJ1-1, the V gene TRBV7-9, with 10 positions matching TRBD1. V shed 4 bases and J 5 bases; nucleotides not matched to a gene: 4. There are 14 residues in the CDR3. Germline V gene sequence: CDR1 SEHNR, CDR2 FQNEAQ (reference sequence). CDR3 bases: TGTGCCAGCAGCTCGGACAGGGGGTGGACTGAAGCTTTCTTT. It translates to CASSSDRGWTEAFF.

This chain links TRBV18 with TRBJ1-2; 8 bases are shared with TRBD1. The CDR3 contains 16 residues. J lost 0 bases, V lost 2 bases, and 5 bases had no gene match. CDR1 and CDR2 from the germline V gene are KGHSH and LQKENI. DNA of the CDR3: TGTGCCAGCTCACCATGGGCAGGGGGCTCTAACTATGGCTACACCTTC. Amino acid sequence: CASSPWAGGSNYGYTF.

This clone was detected once. The V and J genes are TRBV7-9 and TRBJ2-1, with TRBD2 as a possible D gene (6 bases). Germline V gene data show CDR1 as SEHNR and CDR2 as FQNEAQ (reference sequence). Trimming shortened V by 3 bases and J by 5 bases, and 11 bases separated the two germline ends. The CDR3 is made up of 14 amino acids. CDR3 amino acids: CASSFPGSNNEQFF. CDR3 sequence (DNA): TGTGCCAGCAGCTTCCCCGGGAGTAACAATGAGCAGTTCTTC.

The V gene is TRBV18, the J gene TRBJ2-7; D tentatively fits TRBD1 or TRBD2 (5 bases each). V dropped 0 bases and J dropped 13 bases, with 16 bases sitting between them. CDR1 is KGHSH, CDR2 LQKENI, per germline. This CDR3 spans 13 amino acids. This chain's CDR3 is CASSPPGVEGQYF. Here the CDR3 DNA reads TGTGCCAGCTCACCACCGGGCGTCGAGGGGCAATACTTC.

This chain links TRBV7-9 with TRBJ1-2; TRBD1 aligns across 12 bases. CDR1 and CDR2 (germline): SEHNR, FQNEAQ (reference sequence). The CDR3 is 14 amino acids. After removal of 6 bases from V and 8 bases from J, the junction contained 7 bases not matched to a gene. The CDR3 region is CASSLGQGARGYTF. The CDR3 DNA is TGTGCCAGCAGTCTGGGACAGGGGGCGAGGGGCTACACCTTC.

This sequence joins TRBV11-2 and TRBJ2-7; 7 bases are a match to TRBD1. From germline, CDR1 is SGHAT and CDR2 FQNNGV. V dropped 4 bases and J dropped 2; count of bases not matched to a gene: 5. The length of the CDR3 is 14 residues. CDR3 residues: CASSSRQGTYEQYF. CDR3 nucleotides: TGTGCCAGCAGCTCTCGACAGGGAACCTACGAGCAGTACTTC. Looking up the rest from reference TRBV11-2 and TRBJ2-7 gives the full variable domain: EAGVAQSPRYKIIEKRQSVAFWCNPISGHATLYWYQQILGQGPKLLIQFQNNGVVDDSQLPKDRFSAERLKGVDSTLKIQPAKLEDSAVYLCASSSRQGTYEQYFGPGTRLTVT.

The rearrangement uses TRBV28 and TRBJ2-1, with TRBD2 identical over 9 bases. This CDR3 has 17 amino acids. The junction had 12 bases not matched to a gene; V was cut back by 1 base and J by 8 bases. CDR1 and CDR2 from the germline V gene are MDHEN and SYDVKM. The CDR3 DNA follows: TGTGCCAGCAGTTTATCTGCGGGAGGGTCCCTCGAGGATGAGCAGTTCTTC. Amino acid sequence: CASSLSAGGSLEDEQFF.

This chain connects TRBV9 to TRBJ2-7; 7 bases fit TRBD1. Germline-derived CDR1 and CDR2 are SGDLS and YYNGEE. The CDR3 has 15 residues. V shed 3 bases, J shed 1 base, and the junction held 7 bases outside the gene matches. This CDR3 reads CASSGDREQSYEQYF. The DNA of the CDR3 is TGTGCCAGCAGCGGTGACAGGGAACAGTCCTACGAGCAGTACTTC. Drawing the rest from reference TRBV9 and TRBJ2-7, the complete variable domain is DSGVTQTPKHLITATGQRVTLRCSPRSGDLSVYWYQQSLDQGLQFLIQYYNGEERAKGNILERFSAQQFPDLHSELNLSSLELGDSALYFCASSGDREQSYEQYFGPGTRLTVT.

The J gene is TRBJ2-7, the V gene TRBV2; D unclear. Trimming pared 1 base from V and 6 bases from J, leaving 16 bases between. The germline V gene has CDR1 SNHLY and CDR2 FYNNEI. The CDR3 runs 15 residues. CDR3 loop: CASSEGWQVTSEQYF. CDR3 in DNA: TGTGCCAGCAGTGAAGGTTGGCAGGTGACTTCCGAGCAGTACTTC. Full variable domain (missing parts from reference TRBV2 and TRBJ2-7): EPEVTQTPSHQVTQMGQEVILRCVPISNHLYFYWYRQILGQKVEFLVSFYNNEISEKSEIFDDQFSVERPDGSNFTLKIRSTKLEDSAMYFCASSEGWQVTSEQYFGPGTRLTVT.

This chain uses TRBV6-5 with TRBJ2-2, with 9 positions matching TRBD2. The J segment lost 2 bases and the V segment lost 4 bases, leaving 2 bases of the junction unmatched. CDR1 MNHEY and CDR2 SVGAGI come from the germline V gene. This CDR3 contains 15 residues. The CDR3 here is CASSFSGGNTGELFF. The DNA for the CDR3 is TGTGCCAGCAGTTTTAGCGGGGGCAACACCGGGGAGCTGTTTTTT.

This chain links TRBV10-3 with TRBJ1-2, with unresolved D. The ends were cut back, 4 bases at V and 0 bases at J, with 15 bases in the middle. The CDR3 runs to 16 residues. CDR1 and CDR2 (germline): ENHRY, SYGVKD. DNA of the CDR3: TGTGCCATCAGTGGATGGAATAGGGAAGCTAACTATGGCTACACCTTC. Translating gives CAISGWNREANYGYTF.

The V gene is TRBV6-1, the J gene TRBJ1-2, with 7 bases lining up with TRBD1. The germline V gene has CDR1 MNHNS and CDR2 SASEGT. CDR3 size: 12 residues. With 10 bases clipped from V and 3 bases from J, the junction kept 5 bases outside the gene matches. The CDR3 coding sequence is TGTGCCACGGGGGACAGATACTATGGCTACACCTTC. Translation gives CATGDRYYGYTF.

Here the CDR3 reads CASTRSNEKLFF. The CDR3 DNA is TGTGCCAGCACACGAAGCAATGAAAAACTGTTTTTT. The chain is built from TRBV28 and TRBJ1-4, with unresolved D. The CDR3 contains 12 residues. Trimming removed 7 bases at V and 5 bases at J, with 8 bases between. Germline V CDR1 and CDR2: MDHEN, SYDVKM.